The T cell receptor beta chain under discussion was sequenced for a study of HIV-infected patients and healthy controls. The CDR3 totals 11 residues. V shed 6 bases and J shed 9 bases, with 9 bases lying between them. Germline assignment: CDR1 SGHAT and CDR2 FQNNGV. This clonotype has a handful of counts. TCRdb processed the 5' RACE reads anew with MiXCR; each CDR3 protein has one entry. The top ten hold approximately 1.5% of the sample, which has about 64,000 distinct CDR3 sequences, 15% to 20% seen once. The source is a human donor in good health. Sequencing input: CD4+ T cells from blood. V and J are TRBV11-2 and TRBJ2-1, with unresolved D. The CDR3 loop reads CASRFYGEQFF. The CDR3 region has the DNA TGTGCCAGCAGGTTCTACGGTGAGCAGTTCTTC.